This passage covers 30 T cell receptor beta chains from one sample sequenced in a study of T cell responses to AZD1222 COVID-19 vaccine. Libraries were prepared by immunoSEQ multiplex PCR; TCRdb keeps only in-frame clonotypes and omits some of them. The sample gives about 88,000 clones, around 91% of which show up once; roughly 5.6% is in the top ten. Sample: peripheral blood, taken on day 0 of MenACWY control vaccination. The receptors shown here come from an adult in good health.

V gene TRBV18 combines with J gene TRBJ1-5; D not certain. Germline V CDR1 and CDR2: KGHSH, LQKENI. The length of the CDR3 is 16 residues. V was trimmed by 2 bases and J by 5 bases, leaving 16 bases between them. CDR3 amino acids: CASSPGRNAPDQPQHF. DNA of the CDR3: TGTGCCAGCTCACCAGGGCGGAATGCCCCTGATCAGCCCCAGCATTTT.

V gene TRBV6-2 or TRBV6-3 combines with J gene TRBJ1-6, with 8 positions matching TRBD1. Germline V lookup: CDR1 MNHEY, CDR2 SVGEGT. With 1 base clipped from V and 8 bases from J, the junction kept 4 bases outside the gene matches. The CDR3 loop spans 15 amino acids. The CDR3 spells CASSYWTGSDSPLHF. CDR3 coding DNA: TGTGCCAGCAGTTACTGGACAGGGTCGGATTCACCCCTCCACTTT.

This chain connects TRBV27 to TRBJ2-1, with 10 bases lining up with TRBD2. Germline CDR1 reads MNHEY; CDR2 reads SMNVEV (reference sequence). V was clipped by 7 bases and J by 4 bases; unmatched bases: 10. The CDR3 contains 16 residues. The CDR3 region is CASTLEGTSDYNEQFF. The DNA for the CDR3 is TGTGCCAGCACTCTCGAGGGGACTAGCGATTACAATGAGCAGTTCTTC.

The J gene is TRBJ2-5, the V gene TRBV2; no clear D. Trimming took 3 bases from V and 2 from J, leaving 4 bases between them. The CDR3 covers 12 residues. Germline V gene lookup returns CDR1 SNHLY and CDR2 FYNNEI. This CDR3 reads CASSDRQETQYF. The CDR3 region has the DNA TGTGCCAGCAGTGACAGACAAGAGACCCAGTACTTC.

The CDR3 region has the DNA TGCGCCAGCAATGGACAGCCGGGGGTAGATACGCAGTATTTT. It translates to CASNGQPGVDTQYF. The chain recombines TRBV5-1 with TRBJ2-3; D may match TRBD1 or TRBD2 (6 bases each). The V and J ends lost 6 bases and 5 bases respectively, with 16 bases between them. The germline gives CDR1 SGHRS, CDR2 YFSETQ. The CDR3 consists of 14 residues.

The chain has TRBV7-2 and TRBJ1-1; 8 bases line up with TRBD1. Germline V gives CDR1 SGHTA, CDR2 FQGNSA. The V segment lost 5 bases and the J segment 5 bases; nucleotides outside the gene matches: 10. The CDR3 runs to 15 residues. The CDR3 DNA sequence: TGTGCCAGCAGCGTACAGGGGGTGCAATTAACTGAAGCTTTCTTT. Translation: CASSVQGVQLTEAFF. The whole variable domain, filled in from reference TRBV7-2 and TRBJ1-1, reads GAGVSQSPSNKVTEKGKDVELRCDPISGHTALYWYRQSLGQGLEFLIYFQGNSAPDKSGLPSDRFSAERTGGSVSTLTIQRTQQEDSAVYLCASSVQGVQLTEAFFGQGTRLTVV.

This rearrangement joins TRBV6-5 to TRBJ1-4; weak D call: TRBD1 (6 bases). The CDR3 loop spans 15 amino acids. V was clipped by 2 bases and J by 4 bases, with 11 bases between them. Germline V gene lookup returns CDR1 MNHEY and CDR2 SVGAGI. The CDR3 bases are TGTGCCAGCAGTTACAGGACAGAACTTAATGAAAAACTGTTTTTT. Amino acids: CASSYRTELNEKLFF.

This sequence joins TRBV11-2 and TRBJ1-4; D is perhaps TRBD1 (6 bases). CDR3 length: 16 amino acids. V dropped 5 bases and J dropped 3 bases, with 16 bases sitting between them. Germline V gives CDR1 SGHAT, CDR2 FQNNGV. The CDR3 nucleotides read TGTGCCAGCAGCCCCAGGGGTCCGGGTTCTAATGAAAAACTGTTTTTT. Protein: CASSPRGPGSNEKLFF.

The chain links TRBV5-1 to TRBJ1-1; no reliable D call. The ends were cut back, 2 bases at V and 0 bases at J, with 8 bases in the middle. In germline, CDR1 is SGHRS, CDR2 YFSETQ. CDR3 length equals 14 residues. CDR3 sequence: CASSFTTVNTEAFF. The CDR3 DNA sequence: TGCGCCAGCAGCTTCACTACAGTGAACACTGAAGCTTTCTTT.

The J gene is TRBJ2-4, the V gene TRBV18; the D gene is possibly TRBD2 (6 bases). Trimming removed 6 bases at V and 5 bases at J, with 14 bases between. From germline, CDR1 is KGHSH and CDR2 LQKENI. The CDR3 totals 14 residues. CDR3 in amino acids: CASSPRGLENIQYF. In DNA form, the CDR3 reads TGTGCCAGCTCTCCTCGGGGGTTGGAAAACATTCAGTACTTC.

This chain connects TRBV2 to TRBJ1-2; the D is unclear. CDR3 size: 12 residues. V lost 9 bases, J lost 6 bases, and 14 bases lay in between. In germline, CDR1 is SNHLY, CDR2 FYNNEI. The CDR3 nucleotides read TGTGCCAGGTCAACAGCCGGCGATGGCTACACCTTC. This sequence encodes CARSTAGDGYTF. The entire variable domain, with the rest obtained from reference TRBV2 and TRBJ1-2, is as follows: EPEVTQTPSHQVTQMGQEVILRCVPISNHLYFYWYRQILGQKVEFLVSFYNNEISEKSEIFDDQFSVERPDGSNFTLKIRSTKLEDSAMYFCARSTAGDGYTFGSGTRLTVV.

The chain links TRBV2 to TRBJ1-1; possibly TRBD1 for D (5 bases). Germline loops: CDR1 SNHLY, CDR2 FYNNEI. The CDR3 extends over 12 amino acids. V lost 3 bases to trimming and J lost 6 bases, with 8 bases between them. The CDR3 protein is CASSEGGPEAFF. CDR3 coding DNA: TGTGCCAGCAGTGAGGGGGGACCTGAAGCTTTCTTT.

This clone appeared once. The rearrangement links TRBV28 to TRBJ1-1; maybe TRBD1 (6 bases). The V and J ends lost 3 bases and 5 bases respectively, with 16 bases between them. This CDR3 contains 15 residues. Germline V lookup: CDR1 MDHEN, CDR2 SYDVKM. The CDR3 sequence is CASSLRRGRSTEAFF. CDR3 nucleotides: TGTGCCAGCAGTTTGCGCAGGGGTCGTAGTACTGAAGCTTTCTTT.

The chain combines TRBV29-1 with TRBJ1-1, with D possibly matching TRBD1 (6 bases). Germline CDR1 and CDR2: SQVTM and ANQGSEA. Trimming left V 6 bases short and J 4 bases short, with 18 bases between. This CDR3 comprises 14 residues. The CDR3 coding sequence is TGCAGCGTCTCAGTCGGGGGGGCGGTCACTGAAGCTTTCTTT. It is translated as CSVSVGGAVTEAFF.

This clone is a singleton in its sample. This chain uses TRBV19 with TRBJ1-1, with TRBD1 as a possible D gene (5 bases). The V end was cut by 7 bases, the J end by 6 bases, with 15 bases between. Germline V CDR1 and CDR2: LNHDA, SQIVND (reference sequence). The length of the CDR3 is 13 residues. This chain's CDR3 is CASTFREGAEAFF. CDR3 sequence (DNA): TGTGCCAGTACCTTCAGGGAAGGCGCTGAAGCTTTCTTT. Combining the CDR3 with reference TRBV19 and TRBJ1-1 gives the whole variable domain DGGITQSPKYLFRKEGQNVTLSCEQNLNHDAMYWYRQDPGQGLRLIYYSQIVNDFQKGDIAEGYSVSREKKESFPLTVTSAQKNPTAFYLCASTFREGAEAFFGQGTRLTVV.

The genes are TRBV29-1 and TRBJ2-5, with D maybe TRBD1 (5 bases). Germline CDR1 is SQVTM and CDR2 is ANQGSEA. The V and J ends lost 6 bases and 5 bases respectively, with 16 bases between them. The CDR3 has 13 residues. The DNA for the CDR3 is TGCAGCGTAACGTCAGGGTTAGGGGAGACCCAGTACTTC. It encodes CSVTSGLGETQYF.

The chain carries TRBV3-1 (or the pseudogene TRBV3-2) and TRBJ2-1, with 11 bases that match TRBD2. This CDR3 has 16 amino acids. The junction had 6 bases not matched to a gene; V was cut back by 0 bases and J by 8 bases. Germline V gene lookup returns CDR1 LGHDT and CDR2 YNNKEL (reference sequence). This CDR3 is CASSQEQLAGAYEQFF. In nucleotides, the CDR3 is TGTGCCAGCAGCCAAGAGCAACTAGCGGGAGCCTATGAGCAGTTCTTC.

This chain connects TRBV7-2 to TRBJ1-1; no reliable D call. Deletions cut 4 bases from V and 0 bases from J, with 9 bases between. This CDR3 has 14 residues. Germline values: CDR1 SGHTA, CDR2 FQGNSA. The CDR3 is CASSYQDLNTEAFF. The CDR3 nucleotides read TGTGCCAGCAGCTATCAAGACCTGAACACTGAAGCTTTCTTT.

This clone turned up a few times. The same CDR3 can be traced to other DNA sequences in this sample. The chain links TRBV19 to TRBJ2-7; D is ambiguous. Trimming pared 5 bases from V and 1 base from J, leaving 9 bases between. Germline CDR1 LNHDA, CDR2 SQIVND (reference sequence). This CDR3 comprises 13 residues. This chain's CDR3 is CASSRGLSYEQYF. Written as DNA, the CDR3 is TGTGCCAGTAGTCGAGGCCTTTCCTACGAGCAGTACTTC.

The genes are TRBV29-1 and TRBJ1-1, with 7 positions matching TRBD1. Germline CDR1 and CDR2: SQVTM and ANQGSEA. The V segment lost 7 bases and the J segment 6 bases; nucleotides outside the gene matches: 11. The CDR3 length is 13 residues. CDR3 loop: CSAADGTDSEAFF. The CDR3 DNA follows: TGCAGCGCTGCGGACGGGACAGATTCTGAAGCTTTCTTT.

The genes are TRBV15 and TRBJ2-2; 8 bases agree with TRBD1. CDR1 LNHNV and CDR2 YYDKDF come from the germline V gene (reference sequence). The CDR3 extends over 15 amino acids. J lost 4 bases, V lost 1 base, and 2 bases had no gene match. The CDR3 reads CATSRGQGSTGELFF. The DNA of the CDR3 is TGTGCCACCAGCAGAGGACAGGGGAGCACCGGGGAGCTGTTTTTT.

The chain carries TRBV10-1 and TRBJ2-1; maybe TRBD2 (6 bases). The V and J ends lost 4 bases and 2 bases respectively, with 9 bases between them. CDR3 length: 14 residues. CDR1 is WNHNN and CDR2 is SYGVQD in the germline V gene (reference sequence). The CDR3 sequence: CASSGSGAYNEQFF. CDR3 sequence (DNA): TGCGCCAGCAGTGGGTCGGGGGCCTACAATGAGCAGTTCTTC.

The chain joins TRBV6-2 or TRBV6-3 to TRBJ1-1; 7 bases line up with TRBD1. The CDR3 is 13 amino acids. The ends lost 6 bases at V and 11 bases at J; junction bases unmatched: 12. Germline lookup yields CDR1 MNHEY and CDR2 SVGEGT. The CDR3 DNA is TGTGCCAGCAGCTTGACAGGGCAGCTGGGGGCTTTCTTT. It translates to CASSLTGQLGAFF.

This clone came up once. This rearrangement joins TRBV5-1 to TRBJ1-4; D unresolved. The ends were cut back, 4 bases at V and 7 bases at J, with 14 bases in the middle. Germline V gene sequence: CDR1 SGHRS, CDR2 YFSETQ. The CDR3 sequence is 14 residues long. The CDR3 region is CASSPEAPIEKLFF. Here the CDR3 DNA reads TGCGCCAGCAGCCCGGAAGCCCCAATTGAAAAACTGTTTTTT. Looking up the rest from reference TRBV5-1 and TRBJ1-4 gives the full variable domain: KAGVTQTPRYLIKTRGQQVTLSCSPISGHRSVSWYQQTPGQGLQFLFEYFSETQRNKGNFPGRFSGRQFSNSRSEMNVSTLELGDSALYLCASSPEAPIEKLFFGSGTQLSVL.

The V call is TRBV28, the J call TRBJ2-7; 7 nucleotides align to TRBD1. The CDR3 runs 17 residues. Germline V gene data show CDR1 as MDHEN and CDR2 as SYDVKM. The ends lost 4 bases at V and 0 bases at J; junction bases unmatched: 12. The CDR3 reads CASSSPQGQLSSYEQYF. CDR3 bases: TGTGCCAGCAGTTCCCCCCAGGGACAGTTAAGCTCCTACGAGCAGTACTTC.

This chain uses TRBV19 with TRBJ2-1; 8 bases are shared with TRBD1. The CDR3 has 14 residues. Germline CDR1 and CDR2: LNHDA and SQIVND (reference sequence). V was pared by 8 bases and J by 1 base, with 4 bases of the junction left unmatched. The CDR3 region is CASGTGGSYNEQFF. CDR3 sequence (DNA): TGTGCCAGTGGCACAGGGGGTTCCTACAATGAGCAGTTCTTC.

This chain links TRBV11-2 with TRBJ1-2; no clear D gene. Germline V gene lookup returns CDR1 SGHAT and CDR2 FQNNGV. Trimming shortened V by 4 bases and J by 4 bases, and 7 bases separated the two germline ends. The CDR3 loop spans 12 amino acids. CDR3 coding DNA: TGTGCCAGCAGCTCGCAGAGCTATGGCTACACCTTC. Its protein product is CASSSQSYGYTF.

V and J are TRBV28 and TRBJ2-7, with 9 bases matching TRBD1. The CDR3 has 15 amino acids. Germline CDR1 and CDR2: MDHEN and SYDVKM. The V segment lost 5 bases and the J segment 6 bases; nucleotides outside the gene matches: 11. In DNA, the CDR3 is TGTGCCAGCAGTCCTGGGGACAGGGACGCCGGCGAGCAGTACTTC. This translates into CASSPGDRDAGEQYF.

The chain recombines TRBV27 with TRBJ2-1; D uncertain. The CDR3 sequence is 14 residues long. V shed 6 bases and J shed 0 bases, with 9 bases lying between them. Germline CDR1 and CDR2: MNHEY and SMNVEV (reference sequence). CDR3 DNA: TGTGCCAGCAGACGTGAGAGCTCCTACAATGAGCAGTTCTTC. It yields the protein CASRRESSYNEQFF.

This clone was seen only once. The chain links TRBV3-1 (or the pseudogene TRBV3-2) to TRBJ2-2; 14 nucleotides agree with TRBD2. The CDR3 sequence is 18 residues long. Germline V gene sequence: CDR1 LGHDT, CDR2 YNNKEL (reference sequence). Trimming took 4 bases from V and 6 from J; bases not matched to a gene: 10. CDR3 amino acids: CASSRSPGLAGAAGELFF. The CDR3 region has the DNA TGTGCCAGCAGCCGATCACCGGGACTAGCGGGAGCAGCCGGGGAGCTGTTTTTT.